Presented here are 15 T cell receptor beta chains from one specimen sequenced in a study of vaccination effects on CD4 cells after COVID-19. Sequencing was preceded by expansion of antigen-specific CD4+ T cells with viral peptide pools in the ViraFEST assay. Isolation of CD4+ T cells took place after about 10 days of culture. The person was diagnosed with PCR-confirmed SARS-CoV-2 infection between March and December 2020. Assay used: immunoSEQ multiplex PCR; TCRdb lists only in-frame clones, some missing. The table lists about 26,000 clones, about four fifths of them singletons. Their antigen targets remain unknown. This specimen consisted of CD4+ T cells from PBMCs cultured with HCoV-NL63 spike peptides, obtained before COVID-19 vaccination. The receptors were gathered from a human donor who had a prior SARS-CoV-2 infection.

The rearrangement links TRBV5-1 to TRBJ2-3; D is tentatively TRBD1 or TRBD2 (5 bases each). CDR1 is SGHRS and CDR2 is YFSETQ in the germline V gene. CDR3 length equals 14 residues. V shed 4 bases and J shed 5 bases, with 14 bases lying between them. CDR3 in amino acids: CASSAGTPGDTQYF. CDR3 DNA sequence: TGCGCCAGCAGCGCCGGGACCCCGGGAGATACGCAGTATTTT.

The V call is TRBV7-9, the J call TRBJ2-3, with 8 positions matching TRBD2. The CDR3 spans 14 residues. CDR1 is SEHNR, CDR2 FQNEAQ, per germline (reference sequence). The V segment lost 2 bases and the J segment 6 bases; nucleotides outside the gene matches: 4. The CDR3 protein is CASSLLGRGDTQYF. As DNA, the CDR3 is TGTGCCAGCAGCTTACTCGGGAGGGGGGATACGCAGTATTTT.

The V and J genes are TRBV5-5 and TRBJ2-1; D gene unclear. The length of the CDR3 is 13 residues. Trimming pared 0 bases from V and 6 bases from J, leaving 7 bases between. Per the germline V gene, CDR1 is SGHKS and CDR2 is YYEKEE (reference sequence). The CDR3 region is CASSLGLSNEQFF. CDR3 bases: TGTGCCAGCAGCTTGGGTTTATCCAATGAGCAGTTCTTC.

The CDR3 nucleotides read TGTGCCAGCAGCCCGACAGGTTACACAGATACGCAGTATTTT. It translates to CASSPTGYTDTQYF. The chain employs TRBV7-9 and TRBJ2-3; D is possibly TRBD1 (6 bases). Germline V gene lookup returns CDR1 SEHNR and CDR2 FQNEAQ (reference sequence). The CDR3 extends over 14 amino acids. V lost 5 bases, J lost 2 bases, and 11 bases lay in between.

This clone has only one observation. This chain uses TRBV6-5 with TRBJ1-2; D may be TRBD1 (5 bases). Germline CDR1 MNHEY, CDR2 SVGAGI. V was trimmed by 0 bases and J by 4 bases, leaving 12 bases between them. The CDR3 is 15 amino acids. The CDR3 coding sequence is TGTGCCAGCAGTTACTCCGGGACCGCCTCCTATGGCTACACCTTC. Translation gives CASSYSGTASYGYTF.

This chain connects TRBV15 to TRBJ1-2, with a possible D match to TRBD1 (6 bases). Germline CDR1 LNHNV, CDR2 YYDKDF (reference sequence). V was clipped by 2 bases and J by 7 bases, with 17 bases between them. The CDR3 is 15 residues long. CDR3 sequence: CATSRQRGAGGGYTF. The CDR3 DNA follows: TGTGCCACCAGCAGACAGAGGGGGGCGGGAGGTGGCTACACCTTC.

A few counts support this clone. The J gene is TRBJ2-7, the V gene TRBV2, with 7 bases identical to TRBD2. This CDR3 is built from 14 residues. The V and J ends lost 8 bases and 0 bases, in that order; junction bases with no gene match: 7. Germline V gene sequence: CDR1 SNHLY, CDR2 FYNNEI. CDR3 sequence reads: CASGLERVSYEQYF. The DNA of the CDR3 is TGTGCCAGCGGACTAGAACGTGTCTCCTACGAGCAGTACTTC.

The chain joins TRBV7-9 to TRBJ2-2, with a weak D call TRBD1 (5 bases). Germline-derived CDR1 and CDR2 are SEHNR and FQNEAQ (reference sequence). The CDR3 contains 17 residues. Between the trimmed V and J ends, which lost 2 bases and 11 bases, there was a span of 24 bases. The CDR3 DNA reads as TGTGCCAGCAGCTTATATAAACCCGCCCGACAGACGATAGAGCTGTTTTTT. It encodes CASSLYKPARQTIELFF.

The chain uses TRBV19 and TRBJ2-3; 8 bases are a match to TRBD2. J was trimmed by 1 base and V by 4 bases; bases with no gene match: 10. Germline-derived CDR1 and CDR2 are LNHDA and SQIVND (reference sequence). This CDR3 spans 17 amino acids. The CDR3 loop is CASSTPSGGHRTDTQYF. The CDR3 nucleotides read TGTGCCAGTAGTACCCCAAGCGGGGGACACCGCACAGATACGCAGTATTTT.

The chain is built from TRBV5-1 and TRBJ2-2; D is undetermined. The CDR3 contains 15 residues. From germline, CDR1 is SGHRS and CDR2 YFSETQ. V dropped 0 bases and J dropped 6 bases, with 12 bases sitting between them. The CDR3 DNA is TGCGCCAGCAGCTTGGCGGCAAGTGGCCCCGGGGAGCTGTTTTTT. This codes for CASSLAASGPGELFF.

V usage is TRBV18 and J usage is TRBJ1-2; the match to TRBD1 covers 9 bases. Germline-derived CDR1 and CDR2 are KGHSH and LQKENI. The CDR3 runs to 15 residues. V lost 3 bases, J lost 6 bases, and 8 bases stayed unmatched. In DNA form, the CDR3 reads TGTGCCAGCTCACCCCCGGGACAGGGTTTACATGGCTACACCTTC. Its translation: CASSPPGQGLHGYTF.

CDR3 protein: CACPLESQETQYF. In DNA, the CDR3 is TGTGCCTGCCCGTTGGAGAGCCAAGAGACCCAGTACTTC. The chain recombines TRBV30 with TRBJ2-5; D remains unclear. The CDR3 runs to 13 residues. The V end lost 6 bases, the J end lost 1 base, and 12 bases lay between the germline ends. Germline CDR1 reads GTSNPN; CDR2 reads SVGIG (reference sequence). The entire variable domain, with the rest obtained from reference TRBV30 and TRBJ2-5, is as follows: SQTIHQWPATLVQPVGSPLSLECTVEGTSNPNLYWYRQAAGRGLQLLFYSVGIGQISSEVPQNLSASRPQDRQFILSSKKLLLSDSGFYLCACPLESQETQYFGPGTRLLVL.

V gene TRBV6-6 combines with J gene TRBJ1-6; D perhaps matches TRBD1 (6 bases). Trimming took off 9 bases at V and 0 bases at J, with 9 bases between the two ends. The CDR3 totals 14 residues. Germline CDR1 is MNHNY and CDR2 is SVGAGI (reference sequence). The CDR3 protein is CASGQSSYNSPLHF. CDR3 DNA sequence: TGTGCCAGTGGACAGAGCTCCTATAATTCACCCCTCCACTTT.

V gene TRBV11-3 combines with J gene TRBJ2-5, with unresolved D. The V end lost 0 bases, the J end lost 2 bases, and 19 bases lay between the germline ends. Germline lookup yields CDR1 SGHNT and CDR2 YENEEA. The CDR3 runs to 18 residues. CDR3 DNA sequence: TGTGCCAGCAGCTTAGATCAAGGGTGGGGTGGCCTACAAGAGACCCAGTACTTC. Its translation: CASSLDQGWGGLQETQYF.

This chain links TRBV20-1 with TRBJ2-1; a possible D gene is TRBD2 (6 bases). This CDR3 is 15 amino acids long. Trimming took 3 bases from V and 7 from J, leaving 19 bases between them. Germline V gene data show CDR1 as DFQATT and CDR2 as SNEGSKA (reference sequence). CDR3 in amino acids: CSASPPEGLGNEQFF. The CDR3 nucleotides are TGCAGTGCTAGTCCCCCGGAGGGCCTCGGTAATGAGCAGTTCTTC.